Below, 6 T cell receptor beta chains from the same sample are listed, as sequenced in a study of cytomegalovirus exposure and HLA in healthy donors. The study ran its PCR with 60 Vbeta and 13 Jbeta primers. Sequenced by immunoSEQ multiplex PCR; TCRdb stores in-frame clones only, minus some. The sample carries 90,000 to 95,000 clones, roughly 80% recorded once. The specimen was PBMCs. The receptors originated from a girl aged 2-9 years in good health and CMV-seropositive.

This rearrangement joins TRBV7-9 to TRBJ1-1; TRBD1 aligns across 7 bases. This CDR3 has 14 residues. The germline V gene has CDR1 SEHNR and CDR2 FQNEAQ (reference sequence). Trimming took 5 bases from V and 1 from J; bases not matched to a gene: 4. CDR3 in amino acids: CASSADRRNTEAFF. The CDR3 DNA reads TGTGCCAGCAGCGCGGACAGGAGGAACACTGAAGCTTTCTTT.

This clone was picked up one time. CDR3: CASSSNRGTEAFF. The CDR3 DNA is TGTGCCAGCAGCTCCAACAGGGGCACTGAAGCTTTCTTT. This chain links TRBV6-1 with TRBJ1-1; the match to TRBD1 covers 7 bases. There are 13 residues in the CDR3. V dropped 6 bases and J dropped 4; count of bases not matched to a gene: 5. Germline CDR1 is MNHNS and CDR2 is SASEGT.

The CDR3 DNA sequence: TGTGCCAGCAGACTGGCGGGTTCTTCCTATGGCTACACCTTC. Protein product: CASRLAGSSYGYTF. The chain employs TRBV27 and TRBJ1-2; D remains unclear. The CDR3 is 14 amino acids. Trimming stripped 6 bases from V and 4 bases from J, with 15 bases between. The germline gives CDR1 MNHEY, CDR2 SMNVEV (reference sequence).

CDR3 amino acids: CASSLGLAGGVYEQYF. In DNA, the CDR3 is TGTGCCAGCAGTTTGGGACTAGCGGGAGGTGTTTACGAGCAGTACTTC. The chain combines TRBV28 with TRBJ2-7; 15 bases match TRBD2. Germline CDR1 MDHEN, CDR2 SYDVKM. The CDR3 runs to 16 residues. V shed 3 bases and J 4 bases; nucleotides not matched to a gene: 4.

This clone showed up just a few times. In DNA form, the CDR3 reads TGTGCCAGCAGCGTGACTGCCTCCTACAATGAGCAGTTCTTC. As protein: CASSVTASYNEQFF. The chain links TRBV9 to TRBJ2-1; D gene uncertain. The germline V and J ends were trimmed by 2 bases and 0 bases, with 6 bases remaining between them. Germline V gene sequence: CDR1 SGDLS, CDR2 YYNGEE. The CDR3 extends over 14 amino acids.

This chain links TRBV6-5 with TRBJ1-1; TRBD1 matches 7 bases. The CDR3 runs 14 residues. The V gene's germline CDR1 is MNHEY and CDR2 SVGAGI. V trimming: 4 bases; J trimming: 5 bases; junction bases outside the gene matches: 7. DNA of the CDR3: TGTGCCAGCAGTTCTAGGGGGCCGTGGACTGAAGCTTTCTTT. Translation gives CASSSRGPWTEAFF.